This T cell receptor beta chain was sequenced for a study of T-cell memory formation after mild COVID-19. Study-level information: In these data, TCR clusters were largely donor specific. Overall study findings and caveats: Whereas later expanders leaned CD4+, clones contracting day 15 to 85 showed a balanced CD4/CD8 makeup.

It was 5'RACE with constant-segment primers that produced the TCR alpha and TCR beta cDNA libraries, which carried sample barcodes and UMIs. TCRdb re-analysed the 5' RACE reads in MiXCR, keeping a single row per CDR3 protein. The profile shows around 340,000 distinct CDR3 sequences, over 20% of them singletons. This clonotype has more than one count but fewer than ten. What it binds is not known. V lost 3 bases and J 0 bases, leaving 7 bases between the germline ends. Germline CDR1 and CDR2: SGHTA and FQGTGA. This CDR3 has 14 residues. The chain employs TRBV7-3 and TRBJ2-3; no definite D call. The clonotype was recovered from an adult woman who had mild COVID-19 (a few samples of this study predate the infection). Cell type and time point are not known. The sequencing sample was made of PBMCs or a T cell subset sorted from them (not recorded which). The CDR3: CASSFASSTDTQYF. In nucleotides, the CDR3 is TGTGCCAGCAGCTTTGCGTCTAGCACAGATACGCAGTATTTT.